This TCR beta chain comes out of a study of OX40 agonist ivuxolimab in advanced cancers. J gave up 7 bases and V 10 bases, and 12 bases lay outside the gene matches. This CDR3 has 14 residues. Germline-derived CDR1 and CDR2 are LNHDA and SQIVND (reference sequence). The data were produced by immunoSEQ multiplex PCR, yet TCRdb's version contains in-frame clones alone and is incomplete. This table has 67,000 or so clones, about 88% appearing once. This specimen was CD4+ or CD8+ T cells sorted from blood, taken in a trial of the OX40 agonist ivuxolimab. The V call is TRBV19, the J call TRBJ1-4; 7 nucleotides match TRBD1. This TCR was sampled from an adult with an advanced solid tumor such as melanoma, head and neck, liver or kidney cancer. CDR3 protein: CAIKPGTASEKLFF. Here the CDR3 DNA reads TGTGCCATTAAGCCGGGGACAGCCTCTGAAAAACTGTTTTTT.